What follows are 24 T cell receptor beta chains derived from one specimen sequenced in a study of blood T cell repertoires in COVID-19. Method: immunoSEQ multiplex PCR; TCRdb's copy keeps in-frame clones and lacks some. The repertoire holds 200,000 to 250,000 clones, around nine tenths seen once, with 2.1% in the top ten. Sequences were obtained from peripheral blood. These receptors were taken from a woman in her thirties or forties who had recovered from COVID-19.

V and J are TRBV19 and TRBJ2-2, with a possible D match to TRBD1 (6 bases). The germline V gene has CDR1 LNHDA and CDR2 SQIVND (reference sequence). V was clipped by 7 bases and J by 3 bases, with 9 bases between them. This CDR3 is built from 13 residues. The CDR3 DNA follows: TGTGCCAGTACCTCAGGGGACACCGGGGAGCTGTTTTTT. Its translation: CASTSGDTGELFF.

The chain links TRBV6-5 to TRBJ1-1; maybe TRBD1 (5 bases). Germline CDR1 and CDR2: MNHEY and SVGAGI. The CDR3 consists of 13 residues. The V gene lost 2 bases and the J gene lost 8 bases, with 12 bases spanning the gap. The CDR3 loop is CASSYGHLREAFF. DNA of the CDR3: TGTGCCAGCAGTTACGGACACCTCAGGGAAGCTTTCTTT.

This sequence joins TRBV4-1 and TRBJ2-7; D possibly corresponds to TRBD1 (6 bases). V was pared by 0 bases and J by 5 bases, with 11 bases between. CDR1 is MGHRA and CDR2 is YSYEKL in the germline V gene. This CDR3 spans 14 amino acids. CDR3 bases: TGCGCCAGCAGCCAAGACAGGGGCTTTGACGAGCAGTACTTC. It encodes CASSQDRGFDEQYF.

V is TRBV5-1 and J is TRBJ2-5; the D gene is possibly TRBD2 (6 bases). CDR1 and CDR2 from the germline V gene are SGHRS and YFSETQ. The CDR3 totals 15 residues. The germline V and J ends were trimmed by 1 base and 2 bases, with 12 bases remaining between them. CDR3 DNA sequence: TGCGCCAGCAGCTTGCTAGGAGGGCAACAAGAGACCCAGTACTTC. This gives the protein CASSLLGGQQETQYF.

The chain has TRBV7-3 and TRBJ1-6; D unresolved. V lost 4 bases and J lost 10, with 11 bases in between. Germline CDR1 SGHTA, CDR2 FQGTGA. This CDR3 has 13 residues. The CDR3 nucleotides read TGTGCCAGCAGCTCGTTACCCGAGTCACCCCTCCACTTT. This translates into CASSSLPESPLHF.

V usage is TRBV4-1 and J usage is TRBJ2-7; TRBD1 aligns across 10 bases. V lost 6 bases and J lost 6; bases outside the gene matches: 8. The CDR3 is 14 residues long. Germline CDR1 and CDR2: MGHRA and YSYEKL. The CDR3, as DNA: TGCGCCAGCAGTCTGGCGACAGGGGGCGGCGAGCAGTACTTC. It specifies CASSLATGGGEQYF.

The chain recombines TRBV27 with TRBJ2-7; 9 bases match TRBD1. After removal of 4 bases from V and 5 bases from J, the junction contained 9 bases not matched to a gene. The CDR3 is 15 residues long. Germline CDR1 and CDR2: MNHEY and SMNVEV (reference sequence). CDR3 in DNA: TGTGCCAGCAGTTACCGGGACAGGGTGTCCCACGAGCAGTACTTC. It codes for CASSYRDRVSHEQYF.

In nucleotides, the CDR3 is TGTGCCAGCAGCCAGACAGGGGGCAGGGATGGCTACACCTTC. It specifies CASSQTGGRDGYTF. This chain joins TRBV5-4 and TRBJ1-2; the match to TRBD1 covers 10 bases. The CDR3 is 14 amino acids. The V segment lost 4 bases and the J segment 6 bases; nucleotides outside the gene matches: 6. Germline V gives CDR1 SGHNT, CDR2 YYREEE (reference sequence).

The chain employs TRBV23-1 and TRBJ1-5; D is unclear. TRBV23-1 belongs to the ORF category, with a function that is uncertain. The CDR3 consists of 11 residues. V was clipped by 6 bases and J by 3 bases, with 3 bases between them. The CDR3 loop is CASSHNQPQHF. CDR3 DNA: TGCGCCAGCAGCCACAATCAGCCCCAGCATTTT.

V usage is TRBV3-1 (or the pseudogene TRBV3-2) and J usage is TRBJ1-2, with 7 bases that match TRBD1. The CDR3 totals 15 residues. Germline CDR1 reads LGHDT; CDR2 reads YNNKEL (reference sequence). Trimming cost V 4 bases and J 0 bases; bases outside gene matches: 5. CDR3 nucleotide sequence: TGTGCCAGCAGCCCCGGGACAGTCCCTAACTATGGCTACACCTTC. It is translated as CASSPGTVPNYGYTF.

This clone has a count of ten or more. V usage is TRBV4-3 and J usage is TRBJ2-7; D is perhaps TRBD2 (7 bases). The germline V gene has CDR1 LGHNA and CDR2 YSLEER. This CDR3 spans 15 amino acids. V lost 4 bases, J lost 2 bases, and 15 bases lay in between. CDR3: CASSLGAGETYEQYF. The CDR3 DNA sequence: TGCGCCAGCAGCCTGGGGGCGGGAGAAACCTACGAGCAGTACTTC.

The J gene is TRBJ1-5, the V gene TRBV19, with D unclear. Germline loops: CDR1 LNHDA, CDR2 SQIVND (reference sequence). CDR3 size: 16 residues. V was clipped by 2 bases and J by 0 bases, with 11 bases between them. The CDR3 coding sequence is TGTGCCAGTAGTATAACCCCGGGTGGTAGCAATCAGCCCCAGCATTTT. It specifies CASSITPGGSNQPQHF.

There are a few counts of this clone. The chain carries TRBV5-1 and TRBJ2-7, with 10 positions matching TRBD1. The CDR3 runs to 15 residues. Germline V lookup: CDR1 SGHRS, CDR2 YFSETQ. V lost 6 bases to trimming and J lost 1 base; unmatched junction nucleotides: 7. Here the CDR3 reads CASTLPDRGSYEQYF. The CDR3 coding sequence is TGCGCCAGCACCCTGCCGGACAGGGGGTCCTACGAGCAGTACTTC.

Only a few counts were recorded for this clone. The CDR3 here is CASSFSSTSSYNEQFF. The CDR3 DNA follows: TGTGCCAGCAGTTTCTCTAGTACTAGCTCCTACAATGAGCAGTTCTTC. The chain links TRBV27 to TRBJ2-1; perhaps TRBD2 as D (5 bases). The V end was cut by 3 bases, the J end by 0 bases, with 12 bases between. The CDR3 contains 16 residues. CDR1 and CDR2 from the germline V gene are MNHEY and SMNVEV (reference sequence).

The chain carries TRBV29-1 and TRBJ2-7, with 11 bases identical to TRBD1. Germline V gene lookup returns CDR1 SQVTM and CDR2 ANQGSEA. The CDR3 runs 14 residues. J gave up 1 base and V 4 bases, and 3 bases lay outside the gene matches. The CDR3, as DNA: TGCAGCGTTGCTGGGGACAGGGGGTCCTACGAGCAGTACTTC. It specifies CSVAGDRGSYEQYF.

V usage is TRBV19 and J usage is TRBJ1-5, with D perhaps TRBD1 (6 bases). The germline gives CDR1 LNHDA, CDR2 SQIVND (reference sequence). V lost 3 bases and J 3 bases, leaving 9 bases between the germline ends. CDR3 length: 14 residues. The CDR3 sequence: CASSIQGTNQPQHF. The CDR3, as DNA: TGTGCCAGTAGTATTCAGGGGACCAATCAGCCCCAGCATTTT. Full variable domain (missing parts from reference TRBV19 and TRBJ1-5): DGGITQSPKYLFRKEGQNVTLSCEQNLNHDAMYWYRQDPGQGLRLIYYSQIVNDFQKGDIAEGYSVSREKKESFPLTVTSAQKNPTAFYLCASSIQGTNQPQHFGDGTRLSIL.

The CDR3 region is CASSFSGKDTQYF. CDR3 DNA sequence: TGTGCCAGCAGCTTTAGCGGGAAGGATACGCAGTATTTT. The J gene is TRBJ2-3, the V gene TRBV11-3, with 8 positions matching TRBD2. Trimming took 3 bases from V and 6 from J; bases not matched to a gene: 2. Germline V CDR1 and CDR2: SGHNT, YENEEA. The CDR3 is 13 residues long.

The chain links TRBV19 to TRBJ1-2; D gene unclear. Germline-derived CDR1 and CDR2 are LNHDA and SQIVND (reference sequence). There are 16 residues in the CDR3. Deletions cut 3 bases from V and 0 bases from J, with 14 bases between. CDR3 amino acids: CASSIGGVGPNYGYTF. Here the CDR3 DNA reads TGTGCCAGTAGTATTGGCGGGGTTGGGCCTAACTATGGCTACACCTTC.

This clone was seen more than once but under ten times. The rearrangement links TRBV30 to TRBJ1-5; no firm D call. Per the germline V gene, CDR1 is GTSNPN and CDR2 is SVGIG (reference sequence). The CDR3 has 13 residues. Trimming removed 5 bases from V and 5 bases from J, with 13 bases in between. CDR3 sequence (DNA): TGTGCCTGGGCAAGAGGAGGGTATCAGCCCCAGCATTTT. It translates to CAWARGGYQPQHF.

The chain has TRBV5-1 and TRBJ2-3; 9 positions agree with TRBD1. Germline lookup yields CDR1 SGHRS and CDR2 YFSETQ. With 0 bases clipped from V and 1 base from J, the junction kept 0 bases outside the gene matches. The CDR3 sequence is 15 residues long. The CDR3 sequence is CASSLGTGGTDTQYF. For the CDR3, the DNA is TGCGCCAGCAGCTTGGGGACAGGGGGCACAGATACGCAGTATTTT.

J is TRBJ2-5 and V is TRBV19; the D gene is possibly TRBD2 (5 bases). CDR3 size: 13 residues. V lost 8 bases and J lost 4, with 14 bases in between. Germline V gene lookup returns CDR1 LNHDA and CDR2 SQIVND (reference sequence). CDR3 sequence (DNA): TGTGCCAGTCGACGGGATTTAACAGAGACCCAGTACTTC. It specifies CASRRDLTETQYF. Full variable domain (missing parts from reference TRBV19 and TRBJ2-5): DGGITQSPKYLFRKEGQNVTLSCEQNLNHDAMYWYRQDPGQGLRLIYYSQIVNDFQKGDIAEGYSVSREKKESFPLTVTSAQKNPTAFYLCASRRDLTETQYFGPGTRLLVL.

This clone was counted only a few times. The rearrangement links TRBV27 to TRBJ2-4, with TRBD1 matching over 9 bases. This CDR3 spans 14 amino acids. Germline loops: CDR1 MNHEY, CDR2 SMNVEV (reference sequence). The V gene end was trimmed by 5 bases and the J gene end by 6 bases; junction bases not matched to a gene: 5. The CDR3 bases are TGTGCCAGCAGTCCGGGACAGGGAGGAAACATTCAGTACTTC. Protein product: CASSPGQGGNIQYF.

The CDR3 DNA sequence: TGTGCCAGCAGCGGATACGGGACAGGGAGGGATGGCTACACCTTC. Translated, it gives CASSGYGTGRDGYTF. The rearrangement links TRBV7-2 to TRBJ1-2; 9 nucleotides match TRBD1. CDR3 length: 15 amino acids. Germline assignment: CDR1 SGHTA and CDR2 FQGNSA. With 5 bases clipped from V and 6 bases from J, the junction kept 10 bases outside the gene matches.

The DNA of the CDR3 is TGTGCCAGTAGTTTAAGCGGGGCCCGGGAGACCCAGTACTTC. Its protein is CASSLSGARETQYF. The chain joins TRBV19 to TRBJ2-5; TRBD2 matches at 7 bases. V shed 5 bases and J 5 bases; nucleotides not matched to a gene: 8. CDR1 and CDR2 (germline): LNHDA, SQIVND (reference sequence). There are 14 residues in the CDR3.